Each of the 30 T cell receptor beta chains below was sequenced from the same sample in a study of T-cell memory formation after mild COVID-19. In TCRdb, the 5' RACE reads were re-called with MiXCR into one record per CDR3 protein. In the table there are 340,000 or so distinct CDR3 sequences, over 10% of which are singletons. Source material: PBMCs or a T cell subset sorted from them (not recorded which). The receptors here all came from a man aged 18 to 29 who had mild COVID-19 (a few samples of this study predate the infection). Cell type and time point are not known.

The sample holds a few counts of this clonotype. The CDR3 nucleotides are TGCAGTGCTAGGGGTCCGGGGTTGAGGAGCGAGCAGTACGTC. Its protein is CSARGPGLRSEQYV. The rearrangement joins TRBV20-1 to TRBJ2-7; perhaps TRBD2 as D (5 bases). Germline V gene sequence: CDR1 DFQATT, CDR2 SNEGSKA (reference sequence). The V gene lost 3 bases and the J gene lost 6 bases, with 18 bases spanning the gap. This CDR3 has 14 amino acids.

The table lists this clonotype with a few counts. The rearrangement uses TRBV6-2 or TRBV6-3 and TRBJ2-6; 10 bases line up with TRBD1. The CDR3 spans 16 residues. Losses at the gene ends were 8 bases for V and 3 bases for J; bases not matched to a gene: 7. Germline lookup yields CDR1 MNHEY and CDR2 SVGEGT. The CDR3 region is CASAGTGAYGANVLTF. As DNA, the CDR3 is TGTGCCAGCGCCGGGACAGGGGCTTATGGGGCCAACGTCCTGACTTTC.

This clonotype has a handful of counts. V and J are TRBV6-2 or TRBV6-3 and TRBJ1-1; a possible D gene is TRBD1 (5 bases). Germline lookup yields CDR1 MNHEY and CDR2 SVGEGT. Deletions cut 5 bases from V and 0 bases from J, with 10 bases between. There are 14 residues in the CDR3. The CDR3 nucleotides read TGTGCCAGCAGTGCGGACATACTGAACACTGAAGCTTTCTTT. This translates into CASSADILNTEAFF.

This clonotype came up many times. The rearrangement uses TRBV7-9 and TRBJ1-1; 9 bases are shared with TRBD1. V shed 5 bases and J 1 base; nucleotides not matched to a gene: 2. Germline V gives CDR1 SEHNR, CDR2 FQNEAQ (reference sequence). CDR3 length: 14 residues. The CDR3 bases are TGTGCCAGCAGCCAGGGACAGGGGAACACTGAAGCTTTCTTT. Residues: CASSQGQGNTEAFF.

CDR3 in amino acids: CASSPGPRGNQPQHF. For the CDR3, the DNA is TGTGCCAGCAGCCCCGGCCCGAGGGGGAATCAGCCCCAGCATTTT. The rearrangement uses TRBV7-9 and TRBJ1-5; tentatively, D is TRBD1 (6 bases). The CDR3 runs 15 residues. V dropped 5 bases and J dropped 4 bases, with 15 bases sitting between them. Germline CDR1 and CDR2: SEHNR and FQNEAQ (reference sequence).

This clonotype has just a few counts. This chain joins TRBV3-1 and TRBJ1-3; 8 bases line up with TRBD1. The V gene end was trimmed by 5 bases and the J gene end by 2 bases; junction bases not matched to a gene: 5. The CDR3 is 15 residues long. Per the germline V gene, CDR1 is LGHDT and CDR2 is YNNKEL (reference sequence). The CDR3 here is CASSSRTGPGNTIYF. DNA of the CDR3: TGTGCCAGCAGCTCCCGGACAGGGCCTGGAAACACCATATATTTT.

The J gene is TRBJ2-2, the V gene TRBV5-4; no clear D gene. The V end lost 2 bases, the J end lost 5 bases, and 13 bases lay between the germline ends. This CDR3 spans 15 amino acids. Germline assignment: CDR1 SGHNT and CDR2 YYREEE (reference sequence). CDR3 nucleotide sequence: TGTGCCAGCAGCTTACCACTTGACCCAACCGGGGAGCTGTTTTTT. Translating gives CASSLPLDPTGELFF.

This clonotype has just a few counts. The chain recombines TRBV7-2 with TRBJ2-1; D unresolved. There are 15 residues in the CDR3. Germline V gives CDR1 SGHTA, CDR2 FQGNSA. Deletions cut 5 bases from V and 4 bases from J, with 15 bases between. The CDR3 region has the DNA TGTGCCAGCAGCCCCTCAAGGTTCTCGTACAATGAGCAGTTCTTC. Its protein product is CASSPSRFSYNEQFF.

CDR3 amino acids: CASPTFGSGTTGELFF. CDR3 in DNA: TGTGCCAGCCCCACGTTCGGTAGCGGGACCACCGGGGAGCTGTTTTTT. The gene calls are TRBV18 and TRBJ2-2; 8 nucleotides line up with TRBD2. The CDR3 consists of 16 residues. The V gene end was trimmed by 8 bases and the J gene end by 4 bases; junction bases not matched to a gene: 12. Germline V gene lookup returns CDR1 KGHSH and CDR2 LQKENI.

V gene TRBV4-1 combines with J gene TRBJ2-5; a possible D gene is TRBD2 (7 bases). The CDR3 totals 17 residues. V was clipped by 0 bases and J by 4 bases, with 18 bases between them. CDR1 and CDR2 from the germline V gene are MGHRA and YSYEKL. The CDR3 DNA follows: TGCGCCAGCAGCCAAGATGATATGGGGGGGGCCCTAGAGACCCAGTACTTC. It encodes CASSQDDMGGALETQYF.

The CDR3 coding sequence is TGCGCCAGCAGCTTGGATGGTAGCGCTAATCCTAACTATGGCTACACCTTC. Its translation: CASSLDGSANPNYGYTF. The chain employs TRBV5-1 and TRBJ1-2; D ambiguous. The CDR3 covers 17 residues. Trimming took off 0 bases at V and 0 bases at J, with 15 bases between the two ends. In germline, CDR1 is SGHRS, CDR2 YFSETQ.

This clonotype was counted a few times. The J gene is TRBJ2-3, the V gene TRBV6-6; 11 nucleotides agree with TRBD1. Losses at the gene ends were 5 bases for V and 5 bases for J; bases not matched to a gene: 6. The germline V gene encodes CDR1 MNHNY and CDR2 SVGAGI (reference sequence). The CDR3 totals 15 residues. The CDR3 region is CASSLWTGGIDTQYF. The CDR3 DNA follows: TGTGCCAGCAGTCTCTGGACAGGGGGCATAGATACGCAGTATTTT.

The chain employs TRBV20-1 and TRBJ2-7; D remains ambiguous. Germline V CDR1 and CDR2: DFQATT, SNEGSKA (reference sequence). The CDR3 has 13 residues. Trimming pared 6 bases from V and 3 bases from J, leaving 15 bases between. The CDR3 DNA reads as TGCAGTGCGGAGCTAACACTTAACTACGAGCAGTACTTC. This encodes CSAELTLNYEQYF.

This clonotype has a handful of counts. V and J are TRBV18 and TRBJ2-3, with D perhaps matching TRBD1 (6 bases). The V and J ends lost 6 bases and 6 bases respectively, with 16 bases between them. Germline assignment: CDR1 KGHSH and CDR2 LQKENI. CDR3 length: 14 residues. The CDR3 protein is CASSPEPGADTQYF. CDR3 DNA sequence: TGTGCCAGCTCCCCCGAGCCAGGGGCCGATACGCAGTATTTT. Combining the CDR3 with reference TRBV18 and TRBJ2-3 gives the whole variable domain NAGVMQNPRHLVRRRGQEARLRCSPMKGHSHVYWYRQLPEEGLKFMVYLQKENIIDESGMPKERFSAEFPKEGPSILRIQQVVRGDSAAYFCASSPEPGADTQYFGPGTRLTVL.

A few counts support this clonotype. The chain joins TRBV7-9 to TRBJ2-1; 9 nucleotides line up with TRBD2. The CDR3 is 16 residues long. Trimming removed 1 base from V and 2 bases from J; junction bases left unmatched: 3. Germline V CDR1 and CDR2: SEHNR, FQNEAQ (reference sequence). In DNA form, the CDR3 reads TGTGCCAGCAGCTTAGGCGGGGGGGCCGCCTACAATGAGCAGTTCTTC. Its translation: CASSLGGGAAYNEQFF.

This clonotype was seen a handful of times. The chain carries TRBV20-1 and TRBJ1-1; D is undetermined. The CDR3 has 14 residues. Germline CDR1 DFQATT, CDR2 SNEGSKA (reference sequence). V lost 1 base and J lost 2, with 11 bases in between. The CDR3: CSARVGAVNTEAFF. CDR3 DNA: TGCAGTGCTAGAGTCGGCGCAGTAAACACTGAAGCTTTCTTT.

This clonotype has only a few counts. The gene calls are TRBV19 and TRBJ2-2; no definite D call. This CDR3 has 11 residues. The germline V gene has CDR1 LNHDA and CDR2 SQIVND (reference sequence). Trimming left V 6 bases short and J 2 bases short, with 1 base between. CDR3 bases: TGTGCCAGTAGAAACACCGGGGAGCTGTTTTTT. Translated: CASRNTGELFF.

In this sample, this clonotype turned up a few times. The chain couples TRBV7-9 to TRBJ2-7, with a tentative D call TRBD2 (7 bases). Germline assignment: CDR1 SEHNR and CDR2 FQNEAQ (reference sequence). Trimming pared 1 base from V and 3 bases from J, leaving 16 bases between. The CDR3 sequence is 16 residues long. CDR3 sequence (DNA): TGTGCCAGCAGCTTAGTTTCCAGGGAGGGACACTACGAGCAGTACGTC. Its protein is CASSLVSREGHYEQYV.

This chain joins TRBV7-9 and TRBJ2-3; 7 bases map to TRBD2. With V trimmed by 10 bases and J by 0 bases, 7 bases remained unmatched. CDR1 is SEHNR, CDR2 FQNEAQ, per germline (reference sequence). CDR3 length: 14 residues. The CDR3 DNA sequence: TGTGCCACGAACCCCGGGGGGAGCACAGATACGCAGTATTTT. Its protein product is CATNPGGSTDTQYF.

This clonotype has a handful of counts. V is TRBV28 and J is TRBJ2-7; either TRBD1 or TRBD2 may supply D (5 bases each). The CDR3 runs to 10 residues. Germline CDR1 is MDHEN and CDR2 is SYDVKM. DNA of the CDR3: TGTCCCCGGGACCCGAGGGAGCAGTACGTC. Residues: CPRDPREQYV.

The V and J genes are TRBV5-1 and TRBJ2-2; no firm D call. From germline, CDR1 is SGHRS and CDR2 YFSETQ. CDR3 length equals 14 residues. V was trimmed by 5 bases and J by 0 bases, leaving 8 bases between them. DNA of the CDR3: TGCGCCAGCAGGGACGCCCCGAACACCGGGGAGCTGTTTTTT. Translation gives CASRDAPNTGELFF.

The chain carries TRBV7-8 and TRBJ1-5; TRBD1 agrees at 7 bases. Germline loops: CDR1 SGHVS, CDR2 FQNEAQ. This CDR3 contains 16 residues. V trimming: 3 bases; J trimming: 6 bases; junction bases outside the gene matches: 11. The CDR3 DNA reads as TGTGCCAGCAGCTTTCGACAGGGCCGGTTGCCTCAGCCCCAGCATTTT. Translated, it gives CASSFRQGRLPQPQHF.

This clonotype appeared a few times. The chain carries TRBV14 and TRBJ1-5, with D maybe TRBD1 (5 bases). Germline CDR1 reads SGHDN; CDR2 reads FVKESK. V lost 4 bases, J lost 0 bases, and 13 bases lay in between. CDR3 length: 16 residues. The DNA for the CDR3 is TGTGCCAGCAGCCGCACCAGGGCTTATAGCAATCAGCCCCAGCATTTT. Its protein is CASSRTRAYSNQPQHF.

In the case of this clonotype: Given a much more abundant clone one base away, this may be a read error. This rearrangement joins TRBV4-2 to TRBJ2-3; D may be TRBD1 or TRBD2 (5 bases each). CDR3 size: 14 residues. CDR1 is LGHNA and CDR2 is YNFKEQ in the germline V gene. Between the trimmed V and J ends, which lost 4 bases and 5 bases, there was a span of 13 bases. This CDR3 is CASSRDEGIDTQYF. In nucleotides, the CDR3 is TGTGCCAGCAGCCGGGACGAAGGGATAGATACGCAGTATTTT.

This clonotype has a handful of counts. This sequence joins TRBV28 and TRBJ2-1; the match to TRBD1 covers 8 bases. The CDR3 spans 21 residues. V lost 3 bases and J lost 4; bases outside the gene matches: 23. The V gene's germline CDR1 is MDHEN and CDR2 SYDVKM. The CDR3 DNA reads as TGTGCCAGCAGTTTCCCCACCCAGGTCCCGGGACAGGTAATGGTATACAATGAGCAGTTCTTC. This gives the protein CASSFPTQVPGQVMVYNEQFF.

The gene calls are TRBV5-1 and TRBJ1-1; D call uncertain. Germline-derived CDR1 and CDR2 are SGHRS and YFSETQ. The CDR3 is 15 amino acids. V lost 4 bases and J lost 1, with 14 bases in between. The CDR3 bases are TGCGCCAGCAGCCTTACCCGGGCAGGGAACACTGAAGCTTTCTTT. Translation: CASSLTRAGNTEAFF. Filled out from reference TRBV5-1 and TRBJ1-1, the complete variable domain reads KAGVTQTPRYLIKTRGQQVTLSCSPISGHRSVSWYQQTPGQGLQFLFEYFSETQRNKGNFPGRFSGRQFSNSRSEMNVSTLELGDSALYLCASSLTRAGNTEAFFGQGTRLTVV.

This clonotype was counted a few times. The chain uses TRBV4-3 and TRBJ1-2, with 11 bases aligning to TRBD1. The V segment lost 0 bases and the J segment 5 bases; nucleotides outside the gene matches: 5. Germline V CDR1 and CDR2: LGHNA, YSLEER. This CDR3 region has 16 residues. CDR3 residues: CASSQDLGTGGYGYTF. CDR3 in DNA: TGCGCCAGCAGCCAAGATTTGGGGACAGGGGGTTATGGCTACACCTTC.

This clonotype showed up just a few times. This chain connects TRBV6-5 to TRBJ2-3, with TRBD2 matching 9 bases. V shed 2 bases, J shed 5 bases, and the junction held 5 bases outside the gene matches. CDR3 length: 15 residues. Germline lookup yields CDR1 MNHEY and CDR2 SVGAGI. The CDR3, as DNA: TGTGCCAGCAGTTACATGGCGGGGGGGCTAGATACGCAGTATTTT. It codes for CASSYMAGGLDTQYF.

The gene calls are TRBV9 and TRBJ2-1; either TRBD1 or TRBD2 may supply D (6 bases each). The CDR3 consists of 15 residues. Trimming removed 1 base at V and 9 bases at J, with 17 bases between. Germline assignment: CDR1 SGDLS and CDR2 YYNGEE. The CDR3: CASSVLRGPVGEQFF. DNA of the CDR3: TGTGCCAGCAGCGTATTACGGGGGCCGGTAGGTGAGCAGTTCTTC.

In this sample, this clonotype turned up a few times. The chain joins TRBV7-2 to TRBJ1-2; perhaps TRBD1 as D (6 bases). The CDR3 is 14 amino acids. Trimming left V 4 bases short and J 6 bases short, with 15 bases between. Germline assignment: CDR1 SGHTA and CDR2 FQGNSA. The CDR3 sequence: CASSSLQGRHGYTF. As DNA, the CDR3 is TGTGCCAGCAGCTCTTTACAGGGACGGCATGGCTACACCTTC.